This TCR beta chain stems from a study of T-cell reconstitution after alpha-beta-depleted transplantation in children. Preparing the TCRbeta library involved the use of unique molecular identifiers. Each CDR3 protein is one row after TCRdb ran MiXCR on the PCR reads. The sample gives hundreds of thousands of distinct CDR3 sequences, approximately 13% of which show up once; about 2.2% is in the top ten. Germline CDR1 and CDR2: MNHEY and SMNVEV (reference sequence). The CDR3 is 16 amino acids. Germline trimming cut 4 bases from V and 2 bases from J; bases unmatched to any gene: 10. The source material was PBMCs, mostly from graft donor cells, sampled 360 days after TCRalphabeta/CD19-depleted stem cell transplant. This sequence was found in a male patient younger than 18 who had a stem cell transplant for acute myeloid leukemia, so the T cells may come from the graft donor. The rearrangement uses TRBV27 and TRBJ2-7; 8 bases are a match to TRBD2. The CDR3 here is CASSSSLSGAAYEQYF. DNA for the CDR3: TGTGCCAGCAGTTCCTCCCTTAGCGGGGCCGCCTACGAGCAGTACTTC.